These 20 T cell receptor beta chains originate from one sample sequenced in a study of STAT3 mutations in large granular lymphocyte leukemia. The repertoire was sequenced with immunoSEQ multiplex PCR; TCRdb's copy has only in-frame clones and lacks some. This table holds several thousand clones, approximately 73% found once. These receptors lack a known antigen. The study, taken as a whole, reports: Every T-cell large granular lymphocyte leukemia patient had at least one immunodominant TCR beta clonotype.

The sample comprised peripheral blood mononuclear cells. Every receptor here comes from a middle-aged woman with T-cell large granular lymphocyte leukemia. Some clones in this sample may be carry-over from other donors' samples.

The chain has TRBV11-3 and TRBJ2-5; weak D call: TRBD2 (5 bases). In germline, CDR1 is SGHNT, CDR2 YENEEA. V was shortened by 6 bases and J by 2 bases, with 10 bases between the two germline ends. There are 13 residues in the CDR3. CDR3 in DNA: TGTGCCAGCAGGGACTGGGGTCAAGAGACCCAGTACTTC. Amino acids: CASRDWGQETQYF.

This clone was recorded only once. CDR3 sequence (DNA): TGTGCCAGCAGCTCCAGCACGGGGGAAAAACTGTTTTTT. This gives the protein CASSSSTGEKLFF. This chain connects TRBV7-9 to TRBJ1-4; D gene ambiguous. The CDR3 loop spans 13 amino acids. V was cut by 4 bases and J by 8 bases, with 11 bases left in between. Germline lookup yields CDR1 SEHNR and CDR2 FQNEAQ (reference sequence). The entire variable domain, with the rest obtained from reference TRBV7-9 and TRBJ1-4, is as follows: DTGVSQNPRHKITKRGQNVTFRCDPISEHNRLYWYRQTLGQGPEFLTYFQNEAQLEKSRLLSDRFSAERPKGSFSTLEIQRTEQGDSAMYLCASSSSTGEKLFFGSGTQLSVL.

In regard to this clone: Relative to the germline gene, one junction end is altered; a read error may explain this. The chain is built from TRBV18 and TRBJ1-2, with 8 bases identical to TRBD1. The CDR3 loop spans 15 amino acids. CDR1 and CDR2 from the germline V gene are KGHSH and LQKENI. Written as DNA, the CDR3 is TGTGCCAGCTCGCCACCAGGGGGCGCGGGCTATGGCTACACCTTC. Translating it yields CASSPPGGAGYGYTF.

The V gene is TRBV18, the J gene TRBJ2-1; possibly TRBD1 or TRBD2 for D (5 bases each). V gave up 1 base and J gave up 5 bases, with 12 bases separating them. The CDR3 is made up of 15 amino acids. The germline V gene encodes CDR1 KGHSH and CDR2 LQKENI. The CDR3 reads CASSPREGTNNEQFF. CDR3 DNA sequence: TGTGCCAGCTCACCACGGGAAGGGACGAACAATGAGCAGTTCTTC.

The V and J genes are TRBV5-1 and TRBJ1-5; TRBD1 matches at 7 bases. CDR1 is SGHRS and CDR2 is YFSETQ in the germline V gene. The ends lost 0 bases at V and 6 bases at J; junction bases unmatched: 3. CDR3 length: 14 residues. The CDR3 region has the DNA TGCGCCAGCAGCTTGGGTCAGGGGGGTCAGCCCCAGCATTTT. Translated, it gives CASSLGQGGQPQHF.

The chain joins TRBV30 to TRBJ2-2; TRBD2 is a possible D gene (5 bases). The germline V gene has CDR1 GTSNPN and CDR2 SVGIG (reference sequence). The CDR3 spans 15 residues. V lost 2 bases to trimming and J lost 1 base, with 11 bases between them. The CDR3 sequence: CAWSPGFRNTGELFF. DNA of the CDR3: TGTGCCTGGAGTCCGGGGTTTAGGAACACCGGGGAGCTGTTTTTT.

The chain joins TRBV7-9 to TRBJ2-7; 12 bases line up with TRBD2. CDR1 is SEHNR and CDR2 is FQNEAQ in the germline V gene (reference sequence). The CDR3 contains 14 residues. V gave up 5 bases and J gave up 7 bases; unmatched junction bases: 6. CDR3 DNA: TGTGCCAGCAGCGTGTCCGGGACTAGCGGGGAGCAGTACTTC. Translation gives CASSVSGTSGEQYF.

The chain employs TRBV9 and TRBJ2-5; 7 nucleotides match TRBD2. Germline assignment: CDR1 SGDLS and CDR2 YYNGEE. The CDR3 has 18 residues. After removal of 0 bases from V and 1 base from J, the junction contained 12 bases not matched to a gene. The CDR3 nucleotides are TGTGCCAGCAGCGTAGGGGTATTAGGCGGGAGTTTCCAAGAGACCCAGTACTTC. This gives the protein CASSVGVLGGSFQETQYF. Drawing the rest from reference TRBV9 and TRBJ2-5, the complete variable domain is DSGVTQTPKHLITATGQRVTLRCSPRSGDLSVYWYQQSLDQGLQFLIQYYNGEERAKGNILERFSAQQFPDLHSELNLSSLELGDSALYFCASSVGVLGGSFQETQYFGPGTRLLVL.

This clone was observed once. The J gene is TRBJ2-6, the V gene TRBV18; maybe TRBD2 (5 bases). CDR1 and CDR2 from the germline V gene are KGHSH and LQKENI. V shed 2 bases and J shed 1 base, with 9 bases lying between them. CDR3 length equals 16 residues. The CDR3 spells CASSPTGSSGANVLTF. The CDR3 nucleotides are TGTGCCAGCTCACCAACGGGATCTTCTGGGGCCAACGTCCTGACTTTC.

The chain links TRBV6-6 to TRBJ2-7, with D possibly being TRBD2 (5 bases). V lost 7 bases, J lost 1 base, and 17 bases lay in between. The CDR3 contains 15 residues. CDR1 and CDR2 (germline): MNHNY, SVGAGI (reference sequence). The CDR3 nucleotides read TGTGCCAGCAACATATCCCCCGGGGTTTCCTACGAGCAGTACTTC. Its protein product is CASNISPGVSYEQYF.

The V gene is TRBV5-6, the J gene TRBJ1-1; D is ambiguous. Trimming removed 0 bases from V and 0 bases from J, with 6 bases in between. Germline V CDR1 and CDR2: SGHDT, YYEEEE. This CDR3 is built from 14 residues. CDR3 protein: CASSLGHMNTEAFF. The CDR3 DNA sequence: TGTGCCAGCAGCTTGGGACACATGAACACTGAAGCTTTCTTT.

The J gene is TRBJ2-6, the V gene TRBV5-1; D is unresolved. Germline-derived CDR1 and CDR2 are SGHRS and YFSETQ. The CDR3 consists of 15 residues. The V and J ends lost 5 bases and 4 bases respectively, with 13 bases between them. The CDR3 loop reads CASRPMESGANVLTF. The CDR3 bases are TGCGCCAGCAGACCGATGGAGTCCGGGGCCAACGTCCTGACTTTC.

The chain joins TRBV27 to TRBJ1-2, with a weak D call TRBD1 (5 bases). CDR3 length: 14 residues. V was trimmed by 3 bases and J by 8 bases, leaving 16 bases between them. Germline V gene sequence: CDR1 MNHEY, CDR2 SMNVEV (reference sequence). CDR3 protein: CASSFGGGLGGYTF. The CDR3 coding sequence is TGTGCCAGCAGTTTTGGGGGTGGGCTCGGGGGCTACACCTTC.

The V call is TRBV5-1, the J call TRBJ1-2, with TRBD1 matching over 8 bases. Germline V gene sequence: CDR1 SGHRS, CDR2 YFSETQ. This CDR3 spans 15 amino acids. V gave up 2 bases and J gave up 0 bases; unmatched junction bases: 3. The CDR3 region is CASSFGQGANYGYTF. In DNA form, the CDR3 reads TGCGCCAGCAGCTTCGGACAGGGAGCTAACTATGGCTACACCTTC.

J is TRBJ1-5 and V is TRBV30; D might be TRBD1 (6 bases). Trimming cost V 3 bases and J 2 bases, with 8 bases left between them. From germline, CDR1 is GTSNPN and CDR2 SVGIG (reference sequence). This CDR3 is 13 amino acids long. This CDR3 reads CAWSSGGNQPQHF. CDR3 nucleotide sequence: TGTGCCTGGAGCTCAGGGGGCAATCAGCCCCAGCATTTT.

This chain uses TRBV7-6 with TRBJ2-7; D might be TRBD2 (5 bases). The CDR3 consists of 13 residues. The V and J ends lost 0 bases and 7 bases respectively, with 10 bases between them. Germline CDR1 SGHVS, CDR2 FNYEAQ. The CDR3 DNA sequence: TGTGCCAGCAGCTTAGCGAGGGAGTGGGAGCAGTACTTC. It codes for CASSLAREWEQYF.

This clone was observed a few times. This chain uses TRBV18 with TRBJ1-1; D gene uncertain. The CDR3 length is 13 residues. V was cut by 3 bases and J by 4 bases, with 9 bases left in between. Germline CDR1 KGHSH, CDR2 LQKENI. This CDR3 is CASSPGVITEAFF. The CDR3 DNA sequence: TGTGCCAGCTCACCGGGAGTGATCACTGAAGCTTTCTTT.

This clone was counted only a few times. This chain links TRBV6-5 with TRBJ2-1, with D possibly being TRBD1 (6 bases). The CDR3 has 15 residues. Trimming cost V 3 bases and J 5 bases, with 14 bases left between them. Germline V lookup: CDR1 MNHEY, CDR2 SVGAGI. The CDR3 loop reads CASSYAGVWDNEQFF. Here the CDR3 DNA reads TGTGCCAGCAGTTATGCAGGGGTCTGGGACAATGAGCAGTTCTTC.

The table lists this clone with a few counts. The gene calls are TRBV7-2 and TRBJ1-2; D gene ambiguous. The V end lost 4 bases, the J end lost 4 bases, and 25 bases lay between the germline ends. The V gene's germline CDR1 is SGHTA and CDR2 FQGNSA. The CDR3 loop spans 18 amino acids. The CDR3 protein is CASSSGLESKRDIYGYTF. The CDR3 nucleotides are TGTGCCAGCAGCTCCGGACTGGAGTCCAAGCGAGATATCTATGGCTACACCTTC.

V gene TRBV4-1 combines with J gene TRBJ2-7; the match to TRBD1 covers 8 bases. V gave up 3 bases and J gave up 1 base; unmatched junction bases: 5. Per the germline V gene, CDR1 is MGHRA and CDR2 is YSYEKL. This CDR3 region has 15 residues. CDR3: CASSQTGATSYEQYF. In nucleotides, the CDR3 is TGCGCCAGCAGCCAGACAGGGGCGACGTCCTACGAGCAGTACTTC.